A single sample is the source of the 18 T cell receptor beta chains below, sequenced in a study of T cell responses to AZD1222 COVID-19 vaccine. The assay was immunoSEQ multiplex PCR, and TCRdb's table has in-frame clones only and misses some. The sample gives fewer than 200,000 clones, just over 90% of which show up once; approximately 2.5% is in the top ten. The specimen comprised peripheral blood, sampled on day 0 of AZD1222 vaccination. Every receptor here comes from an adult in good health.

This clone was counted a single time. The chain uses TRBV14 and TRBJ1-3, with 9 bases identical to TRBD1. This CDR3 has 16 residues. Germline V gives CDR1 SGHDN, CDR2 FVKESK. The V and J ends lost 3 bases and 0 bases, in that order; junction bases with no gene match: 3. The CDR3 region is CASSHPQGASGNTIYF. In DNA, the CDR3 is TGTGCCAGCAGCCATCCACAGGGGGCCTCTGGAAACACCATATATTTT.

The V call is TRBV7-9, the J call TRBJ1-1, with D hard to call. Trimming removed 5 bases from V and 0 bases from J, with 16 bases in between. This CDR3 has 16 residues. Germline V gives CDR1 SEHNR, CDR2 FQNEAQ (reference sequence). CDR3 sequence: CASSLGPGRLNTEAFF. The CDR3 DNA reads TGTGCCAGCAGCCTCGGACCCGGCAGGCTGAACACTGAAGCTTTCTTT.

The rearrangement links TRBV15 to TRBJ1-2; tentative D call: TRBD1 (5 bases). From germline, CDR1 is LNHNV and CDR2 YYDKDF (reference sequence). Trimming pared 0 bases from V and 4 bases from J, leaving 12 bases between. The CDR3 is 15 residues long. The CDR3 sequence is CATSRDEGRIYGYTF. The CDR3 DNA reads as TGTGCCACCAGCAGAGATGAGGGACGGATCTATGGCTACACCTTC.

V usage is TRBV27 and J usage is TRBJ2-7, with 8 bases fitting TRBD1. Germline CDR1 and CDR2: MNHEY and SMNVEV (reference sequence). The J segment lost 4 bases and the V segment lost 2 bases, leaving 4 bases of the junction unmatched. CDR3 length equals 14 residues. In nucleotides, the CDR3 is TGTGCCAGCAGTTTAGGACAGGGTTTTTACGAGCAGTACTTC. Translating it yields CASSLGQGFYEQYF.

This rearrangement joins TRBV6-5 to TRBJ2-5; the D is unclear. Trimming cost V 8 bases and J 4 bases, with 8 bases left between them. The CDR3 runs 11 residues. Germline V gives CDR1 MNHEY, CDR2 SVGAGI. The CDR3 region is CASAALETQYF. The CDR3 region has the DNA TGTGCCAGCGCCGCTTTAGAGACCCAGTACTTC.

CDR3 residues: CASSLEDRANTGELFF. CDR3 sequence (DNA): TGTGCCAGCAGCTTAGAGGACAGGGCCAACACCGGGGAGCTGTTTTTT. The chain recombines TRBV11-2 with TRBJ2-2; 8 nucleotides line up with TRBD1. The CDR3 spans 16 residues. The V segment lost 0 bases and the J segment 2 bases; nucleotides outside the gene matches: 2. CDR1 SGHAT and CDR2 FQNNGV come from the germline V gene.

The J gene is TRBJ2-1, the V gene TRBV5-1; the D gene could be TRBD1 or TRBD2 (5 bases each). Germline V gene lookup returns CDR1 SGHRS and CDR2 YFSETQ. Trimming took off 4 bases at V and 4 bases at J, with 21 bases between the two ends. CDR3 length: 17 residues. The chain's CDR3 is CASSLFDRDPLYNEQFF. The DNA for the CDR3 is TGCGCCAGCAGCCTCTTTGATAGGGACCCCCTTTACAATGAGCAGTTCTTC.

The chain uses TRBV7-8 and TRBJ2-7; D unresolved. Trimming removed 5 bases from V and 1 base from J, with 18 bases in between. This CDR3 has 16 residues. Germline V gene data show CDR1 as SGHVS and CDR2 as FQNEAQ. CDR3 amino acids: CASSPKNSRLSYEQYF. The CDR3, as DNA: TGTGCCAGCAGCCCCAAGAATAGCCGTCTTTCCTACGAGCAGTACTTC.

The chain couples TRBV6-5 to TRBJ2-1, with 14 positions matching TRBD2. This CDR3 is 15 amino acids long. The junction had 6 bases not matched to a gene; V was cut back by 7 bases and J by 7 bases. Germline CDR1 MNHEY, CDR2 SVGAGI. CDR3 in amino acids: CASKGLAGVTNEQFF. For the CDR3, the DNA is TGTGCCAGCAAGGGACTAGCGGGAGTCACAAATGAGCAGTTCTTC.

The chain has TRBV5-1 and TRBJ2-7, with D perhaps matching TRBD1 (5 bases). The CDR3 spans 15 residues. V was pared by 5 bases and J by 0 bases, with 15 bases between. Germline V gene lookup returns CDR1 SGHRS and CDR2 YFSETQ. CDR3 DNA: TGCGCCAGCAGGCTAAACACAGGTTTCTCCTACGAGCAGTACTTC. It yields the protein CASRLNTGFSYEQYF.

CDR3 in amino acids: CASGLNGRIGELFF. As DNA, the CDR3 is TGTGCTAGTGGGCTTAATGGACGTATCGGGGAGCTGTTTTTT. The rearrangement uses TRBV12-5 and TRBJ2-2, with D hard to call. The CDR3 covers 14 residues. Trimming removed 6 bases from V and 7 bases from J, with 15 bases in between. Germline CDR1 LGHNT, CDR2 FRNRAP.

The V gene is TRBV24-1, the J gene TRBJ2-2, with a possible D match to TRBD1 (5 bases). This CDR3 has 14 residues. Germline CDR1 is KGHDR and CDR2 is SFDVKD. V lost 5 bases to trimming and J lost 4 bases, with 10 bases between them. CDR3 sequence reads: CATSATGITGELFF. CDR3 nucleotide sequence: TGTGCCACCAGTGCCACAGGAATCACCGGGGAGCTGTTTTTT.

CDR3 sequence (DNA): TGTGCCTGGAGTGCCCCGACGAGAAAGAACACTGAAGCTTTCTTT. Translation gives CAWSAPTRKNTEAFF. The rearrangement links TRBV30 to TRBJ1-1; D gene unclear. V was clipped by 1 base and J by 1 base, with 13 bases between them. CDR3 length: 15 amino acids. The germline V gene encodes CDR1 GTSNPN and CDR2 SVGIG (reference sequence).

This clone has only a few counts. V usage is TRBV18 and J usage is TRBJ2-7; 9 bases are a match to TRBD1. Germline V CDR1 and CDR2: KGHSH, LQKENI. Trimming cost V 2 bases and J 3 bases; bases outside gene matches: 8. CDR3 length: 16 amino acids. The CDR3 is CASSPNFGTGNYEQYF. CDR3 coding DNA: TGTGCCAGCTCACCAAACTTCGGGACAGGGAACTACGAGCAGTACTTC.

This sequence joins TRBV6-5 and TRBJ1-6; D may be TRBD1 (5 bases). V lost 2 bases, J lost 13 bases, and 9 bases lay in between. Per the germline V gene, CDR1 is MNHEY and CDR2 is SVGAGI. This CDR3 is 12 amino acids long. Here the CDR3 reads CASSYTTGPLHF. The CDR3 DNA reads TGTGCCAGCAGTTACACAACAGGCCCCCTCCACTTT.

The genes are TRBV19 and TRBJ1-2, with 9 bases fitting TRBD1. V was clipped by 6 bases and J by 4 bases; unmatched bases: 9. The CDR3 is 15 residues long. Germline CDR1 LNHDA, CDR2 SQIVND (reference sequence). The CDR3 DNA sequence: TGTGCCAGTAGGGATCCGGGACAGGGCTTCTATGGCTACACCTTC. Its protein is CASRDPGQGFYGYTF.

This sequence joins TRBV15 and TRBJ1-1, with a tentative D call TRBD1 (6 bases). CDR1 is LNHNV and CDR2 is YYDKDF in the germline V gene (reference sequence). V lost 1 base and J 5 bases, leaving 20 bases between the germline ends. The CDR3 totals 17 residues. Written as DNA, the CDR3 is TGTGCCACCAGCAGAGCCGAGGGGGGTAAGGATGGGACTGAAGCTTTCTTT. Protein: CATSRAEGGKDGTEAFF.

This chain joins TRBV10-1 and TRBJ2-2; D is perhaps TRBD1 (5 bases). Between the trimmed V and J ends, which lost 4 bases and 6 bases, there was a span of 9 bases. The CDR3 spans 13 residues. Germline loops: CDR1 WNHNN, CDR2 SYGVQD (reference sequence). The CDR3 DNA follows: TGCGCCAGCAGTGCCAGGGCGGCCGGGGAGCTGTTTTTT. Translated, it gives CASSARAAGELFF.